Following are 19 T cell receptor beta chains from one sample sequenced in a study of regulatory T cells in long-lasting Graves disease. The time point here: persistent/refractory GD, antithyroid drugs over 5 years with positive TRAb. PBMC RNA served as the TCR library source. Building the TCR beta libraries relied on iRepertoire HTBI primers, and CDR3 regions underwent Arm-PCR. One entry per CDR3 protein results from TCRdb running MiXCR on the multiplex PCR reads. The profile shows about 310,000 distinct CDR3 sequences, 22% of them singletons. The material was peripheral blood mononuclear cells (PBMCs), obtained when the disease was refractory, from a patient treated with antithyroid drugs. These receptors came from a female donor with Graves disease.

The chain has TRBV3-1 and TRBJ2-2; TRBD2 matches at 9 bases. V lost 8 bases to trimming and J lost 1 base; unmatched junction nucleotides: 2. The CDR3 runs to 14 residues. Per the germline V gene, CDR1 is LGHDT and CDR2 is YNNKEL (reference sequence). CDR3 DNA sequence: TGTGCCAGCGAGACTAGCGGGAACACCGGGGAGCTGTTTTTT. It specifies CASETSGNTGELFF.

This clonotype was recorded at least ten times. The V and J genes are TRBV20-1 and TRBJ2-5, with TRBD1 matching over 8 bases. This CDR3 contains 15 residues. The J segment lost 2 bases and the V segment lost 4 bases, leaving 9 bases of the junction unmatched. The germline V gene has CDR1 DFQATT and CDR2 SNEGSKA (reference sequence). The CDR3 protein is CSAKPFDRGQETQYF. CDR3 nucleotides: TGCAGTGCTAAACCATTCGACAGGGGACAAGAGACCCAGTACTTC.

J is TRBJ1-2 and V is TRBV4-3; a weak D match, TRBD1 (6 bases). V lost 0 bases and J lost 5, with 19 bases in between. The CDR3 is 17 amino acids. Per the germline V gene, CDR1 is LGHNA and CDR2 is YSLEER. CDR3 DNA sequence: TGCGCCAGCAGCCAAGATCCCAAGCAGGGGTACCCGTATGGCTACACCTTC. Translated: CASSQDPKQGYPYGYTF.

V is TRBV5-1 and J is TRBJ1-5; TRBD1 matches at 7 bases. The germline gives CDR1 SGHRS, CDR2 YFSETQ. The CDR3 has 15 amino acids. The V segment lost 1 base and the J segment 3 bases; nucleotides outside the gene matches: 4. The CDR3 DNA sequence: TGCGCCAGCAGCTTGACGACAGGGCCCAATCAGCCCCAGCATTTT. This codes for CASSLTTGPNQPQHF.

The V gene is TRBV6-5, the J gene TRBJ2-2; 14 bases map to TRBD2. Germline CDR1 MNHEY, CDR2 SVGAGI. The CDR3 length is 20 residues. Germline trimming cut 3 bases from V and 5 bases from J; bases unmatched to any gene: 14. The DNA of the CDR3 is TGTGCCAGCAGTTATACCGGGACTAGCGGGAGAAGAGGAATTACCGGGGAGCTGTTTTTT. It encodes CASSYTGTSGRRGITGELFF.

This clonotype has a count of ten or more. The chain recombines TRBV6-5 with TRBJ1-6; 7 nucleotides line up with TRBD1. J gave up 5 bases and V 0 bases, and 4 bases lay outside the gene matches. CDR1 and CDR2 (germline): MNHEY, SVGAGI. The CDR3 loop spans 16 amino acids. As DNA, the CDR3 is TGTGCCAGCAGTTACTCGGTGACAGGGAATAATTCACCCCTCCACTTT. Translating it yields CASSYSVTGNNSPLHF.

This clonotype was counted at least ten times. The CDR3 loop is CASRIGTVYGYTF. In DNA form, the CDR3 reads TGTGCCAGCAGGATCGGGACAGTCTATGGCTACACCTTC. The chain couples TRBV28 to TRBJ1-2, with 7 bases identical to TRBD1. Trimming took 6 bases from V and 4 from J; bases not matched to a gene: 5. Germline V gene lookup returns CDR1 MDHEN and CDR2 SYDVKM. The CDR3 sequence is 13 residues long.

This clonotype was seen a few times. The J gene is TRBJ2-1, the V gene TRBV11-1; D might be TRBD1 (5 bases). Germline V gene data show CDR1 as SGHAT and CDR2 as FQDESV (reference sequence). The CDR3 extends over 13 amino acids. The V end was cut by 4 bases, the J end by 5 bases, with 9 bases between. CDR3 nucleotide sequence: TGTGCCAGCAGCTACTCGACAGACAATGAGCAGTTCTTC. Residues: CASSYSTDNEQFF. The whole variable domain, remainder taken from reference TRBV11-1 and TRBJ2-1, is EAEVAQSPRYKITEKSQAVAFWCDPISGHATLYWYRQILGQGPELLVQFQDESVVDDSQLPKDRFSAERLKGVDSTLKIQPAELGDSAMYLCASSYSTDNEQFFGPGTRLTVL.

At least ten counts were recorded for this clonotype. V usage is TRBV7-2 and J usage is TRBJ1-2; 9 bases match TRBD1. The CDR3 runs to 14 residues. Losses at the gene ends were 6 bases for V and 7 bases for J; bases not matched to a gene: 9. Germline CDR1 and CDR2: SGHTA and FQGNSA. DNA for the CDR3: TGTGCCAGCAGTTTTGAGGACAGGGGCCTTGGCTACACCTTC. It encodes CASSFEDRGLGYTF.

The chain employs TRBV19 and TRBJ2-1, with a tentative D call TRBD2 (5 bases). Germline V CDR1 and CDR2: LNHDA, SQIVND (reference sequence). This CDR3 is 13 amino acids long. The V end was cut by 1 base, the J end by 5 bases, with 6 bases between. In nucleotides, the CDR3 is TGTGCCAGTAGTATAGTCGGGAACAATGAGCAGTTCTTC. Its translation is CASSIVGNNEQFF.

This clonotype was seen more than once but under ten times. The rearrangement links TRBV9 to TRBJ2-5; perhaps D is TRBD1 or TRBD2 (6 bases each). Germline CDR1 reads SGDLS; CDR2 reads YYNGEE. CDR3 length: 15 amino acids. Trimming removed 4 bases from V and 0 bases from J, with 13 bases in between. CDR3 in amino acids: CASSLGRGDQETQYF. The CDR3 nucleotides are TGTGCCAGCAGCTTGGGTAGGGGGGACCAAGAGACCCAGTACTTC.

The genes are TRBV4-2 and TRBJ2-7; TRBD2 is a possible D gene (6 bases). Germline-derived CDR1 and CDR2 are LGHNA and YNFKEQ. The V and J ends lost 3 bases and 0 bases respectively, with 9 bases between them. The CDR3 loop spans 14 amino acids. The DNA for the CDR3 is TGTGCCAGCAGCCATGAGCGGGCCTCCTACGAGCAGTACTTC. Its translation: CASSHERASYEQYF.

On this clonotype itself: Sequence at one end of the junction differs from germline and may be a read error. The chain joins TRBV27 to TRBJ1-4; D unclear. This CDR3 comprises 14 residues. Germline assignment: CDR1 MNHEY and CDR2 SMNVEV (reference sequence). This chain's CDR3 is CASSLRALNEKLLF. The CDR3 bases are TGTGCCAGCAGTTTACGGGCCCTTAATGAAAAACTGCTTTTT.

The rearrangement joins TRBV7-9 to TRBJ2-1, with D possibly being TRBD2 (5 bases). Trimming shortened V by 10 bases and J by 2 bases, and 12 bases separated the two germline ends. In germline, CDR1 is SEHNR, CDR2 FQNEAQ (reference sequence). This CDR3 contains 13 residues. The CDR3 DNA reads as TGTGCCACCGGGAATGAGGCCTACAATGAGCAGTTCTTC. Amino acid sequence: CATGNEAYNEQFF.

This clonotype was recorded at least ten times. This chain uses TRBV20-1 with TRBJ2-7; maybe TRBD1 (6 bases). V shed 2 bases and J shed 2 bases, with 13 bases lying between them. There are 14 residues in the CDR3. Germline values: CDR1 DFQATT, CDR2 SNEGSKA (reference sequence). The CDR3 nucleotides read TGCAGTGCTAGAACAGGGACGGTGACCTACGAGCAGTACTTC. Its translation: CSARTGTVTYEQYF.

In its sample, this clonotype was seen a few times. The chain employs TRBV7-9 and TRBJ1-4, with 9 bases aligning to TRBD1. The CDR3 spans 15 residues. The V and J ends lost 4 bases and 7 bases, in that order; junction bases with no gene match: 7. Germline V gives CDR1 SEHNR, CDR2 FQNEAQ (reference sequence). The CDR3 reads CASSSPGTGTEKLFF. The CDR3 DNA sequence: TGTGCCAGCAGCTCCCCCGGGACAGGGACTGAAAAACTGTTTTTT.

This clonotype turned up a few times. The chain is built from TRBV7-6 and TRBJ1-1; D possibly corresponds to TRBD1 (5 bases). The CDR3 is 14 amino acids. V gave up 2 bases and J gave up 4 bases, with 11 bases separating them. Germline loops: CDR1 SGHVS, CDR2 FNYEAQ. CDR3 DNA: TGTGCCAGCAGCTTATCCAGGGCTGCCACTGAAGCTTTCTTT. Protein product: CASSLSRAATEAFF.

V usage is TRBV4-3 and J usage is TRBJ2-7; TRBD2 matches 9 bases. The CDR3 loop spans 15 amino acids. After removal of 4 bases from V and 4 bases from J, the junction contained 8 bases not matched to a gene. The germline V gene encodes CDR1 LGHNA and CDR2 YSLEER. CDR3 amino acids: CASSLIAGVGYEQYF. Here the CDR3 DNA reads TGCGCCAGCAGCCTCATAGCGGGAGTAGGGTACGAGCAGTACTTC.

This clonotype has a handful of counts. J is TRBJ2-1 and V is TRBV7-9; 12 bases align to TRBD2. J gave up 4 bases and V 5 bases, and 3 bases lay outside the gene matches. CDR3 length equals 15 residues. Germline V CDR1 and CDR2: SEHNR, FQNEAQ (reference sequence). CDR3 residues: CASSEGLAGYNEQFF. In DNA form, the CDR3 reads TGTGCCAGCAGCGAAGGACTAGCGGGGTACAATGAGCAGTTCTTC.